The 27 T cell receptor beta chains given below trace back to one sample, sequenced in a study of T-cell memory formation after mild COVID-19. TCRdb reprocessed the 5' RACE reads with MiXCR, giving one entry per CDR3 protein. In the table there are about 150,000 distinct CDR3 sequences, roughly 31% of which are singletons. Sequencing was carried out using PBMCs or a T cell subset sorted from them (not recorded which). These TCRs come from an adult woman who had mild COVID-19 (a few samples of this study predate the infection). Cell type and time point are not known.

This chain connects TRBV12-3 or TRBV12-4 to TRBJ2-3, with 7 bases fitting TRBD1. The CDR3 is 14 amino acids. V lost 6 bases to trimming and J lost 2 bases; unmatched junction nucleotides: 5. The CDR3 is CASRGGPLTDTQYF. CDR3 bases: TGTGCCAGCAGAGGGGGCCCGCTCACAGATACGCAGTATTTT.

The chain recombines TRBV13 with TRBJ1-1; maybe TRBD1 (5 bases). This CDR3 is built from 14 residues. The germline gives CDR1 PRHDT, CDR2 FYEKMQ (reference sequence). V lost 3 bases, J lost 3 bases, and 11 bases lay in between. CDR3 sequence (DNA): TGTGCCAGCAGCTTTGGGGGATGGGACACTGAAGCTTTCTTT. Protein: CASSFGGWDTEAFF.

This chain uses TRBV7-2 with TRBJ1-4; perhaps TRBD1 as D (5 bases). The CDR3 loop spans 14 amino acids. V lost 3 bases to trimming and J lost 7 bases, with 12 bases between them. CDR1 and CDR2 (germline): SGHTA, FQGNSA. The CDR3 DNA is TGTGCCAGCAGCTTCACGGGGCTGGCTGAAAAACTGTTTTTT. It specifies CASSFTGLAEKLFF.

This clonotype turned up a few times. V is TRBV12-3 or TRBV12-4 and J is TRBJ1-1, with 10 bases identical to TRBD1. The CDR3 covers 13 residues. Trimming cost V 8 bases and J 4 bases; bases outside gene matches: 4. Written as DNA, the CDR3 is TGTGCCAGCGGGGACAGGGGCGGCACTGAAGCTTTCTTT. It yields the protein CASGDRGGTEAFF.

The genes are TRBV6-6 and TRBJ2-5, with 8 bases that match TRBD1. This CDR3 comprises 16 residues. Germline assignment: CDR1 MNHNY and CDR2 SVGAGI (reference sequence). V lost 5 bases, J lost 5 bases, and 13 bases stayed unmatched. The CDR3, as DNA: TGTGCCAGCAGTCCCGGCGCCAGGGGGCTTGCGGAGACCCAGTACTTC. Its translation: CASSPGARGLAETQYF.

The V gene is TRBV19, the J gene TRBJ2-1; 11 bases agree with TRBD2. Per the germline V gene, CDR1 is LNHDA and CDR2 is SQIVND (reference sequence). The CDR3 spans 15 residues. V lost 6 bases and J lost 9; bases outside the gene matches: 10. CDR3: CASSVTSGIGGEQFF. The CDR3 region has the DNA TGTGCCAGTAGCGTGACTAGCGGGATCGGTGGTGAGCAGTTCTTC.

The J gene is TRBJ2-1, the V gene TRBV7-9; 9 nucleotides match TRBD2. The CDR3 contains 18 residues. CDR1 is SEHNR and CDR2 is FQNEAQ in the germline V gene (reference sequence). With V trimmed by 5 bases and J by 0 bases, 11 bases remained unmatched. The CDR3 DNA follows: TGTGCCAGCAGCCCCTTAGCGGGAGTGGCTGTCTCCTACAATGAGCAGTTCTTC. It is translated as CASSPLAGVAVSYNEQFF.

The genes are TRBV9 and TRBJ2-3; D not resolved. Germline V CDR1 and CDR2: SGDLS, YYNGEE. V was pared by 1 base and J by 1 base, with 10 bases between. CDR3 length: 15 amino acids. The CDR3 DNA is TGTGCCAGCAGCGTATCCCTAGGTGGCACAGATACGCAGTATTTT. Translation gives CASSVSLGGTDTQYF.

The rearrangement links TRBV6-5 to TRBJ2-7; the match to TRBD2 covers 9 bases. Trimming cost V 6 bases and J 6 bases; bases outside gene matches: 9. Germline CDR1 MNHEY, CDR2 SVGAGI. The CDR3 loop spans 14 amino acids. Here the CDR3 DNA reads TGTGCCAGCAGGGCGCGGGGGGGCTCCCGCGAGCAGTACTTC. It yields the protein CASRARGGSREQYF.

The sample holds a few counts of this clonotype. The J gene is TRBJ2-5, the V gene TRBV11-2; the match to TRBD1 covers 8 bases. J was trimmed by 5 bases and V by 2 bases; bases with no gene match: 16. CDR1 and CDR2 from the germline V gene are SGHAT and FQNNGV. This CDR3 region has 18 residues. This chain's CDR3 is CASSLSPAGGMKWETQYF. In nucleotides, the CDR3 is TGTGCCAGCAGCTTAAGTCCCGCAGGGGGCATGAAGTGGGAGACCCAGTACTTC.

Many counts were recorded for this clonotype. The rearrangement links TRBV5-6 to TRBJ2-1; tentatively, D is TRBD1 or TRBD2 (5 bases each). V lost 4 bases and J lost 5, with 13 bases in between. Germline V gene sequence: CDR1 SGHDT, CDR2 YYEEEE. The CDR3 loop spans 14 amino acids. CDR3 sequence (DNA): TGTGCCAGCAGCCCCGAGGGACGGCACAATGAGCAGTTCTTC. This sequence encodes CASSPEGRHNEQFF.

The chain employs TRBV5-6 and TRBJ2-7; D gene uncertain. Trimming left V 0 bases short and J 3 bases short, with 10 bases between. This CDR3 is 14 amino acids long. Germline V gene lookup returns CDR1 SGHDT and CDR2 YYEEEE. This CDR3 reads CASSLEPPGYEQYF. CDR3 coding DNA: TGTGCCAGCAGCTTGGAGCCACCGGGCTACGAGCAGTACTTC.

There are a few counts of this clonotype. The genes are TRBV19 and TRBJ1-2; D gene ambiguous. This CDR3 region has 12 residues. Germline lookup yields CDR1 LNHDA and CDR2 SQIVND (reference sequence). Trimming took off 7 bases at V and 4 bases at J, with 10 bases between the two ends. The CDR3 is CASNSPSYGYTF. In nucleotides, the CDR3 is TGTGCCAGTAATAGTCCCTCCTATGGCTACACCTTC.

CDR3 protein: CASSGPGHRTDTQYF. For the CDR3, the DNA is TGTGCCAGTAGCGGACCAGGACACCGCACAGATACGCAGTATTTT. V usage is TRBV19 and J usage is TRBJ2-3, with D tentatively TRBD1 (5 bases). The CDR3 consists of 15 residues. Germline CDR1 and CDR2: LNHDA and SQIVND (reference sequence). The V end was cut by 6 bases, the J end by 1 base, with 14 bases between. The variable domain in full, completed from reference TRBV19 and TRBJ2-3, reads DGGITQSPKYLFRKEGQNVTLSCEQNLNHDAMYWYRQDPGQGLRLIYYSQIVNDFQKGDIAEGYSVSREKKESFPLTVTSAQKNPTAFYLCASSGPGHRTDTQYFGPGTRLTVL.

V is TRBV24-1 and J is TRBJ1-5; D call uncertain. CDR1 and CDR2 from the germline V gene are KGHDR and SFDVKD. CDR3 length equals 14 residues. The V end was cut by 7 bases, the J end by 6 bases, with 15 bases between. The CDR3 spells CATSGSGRGQPQHF. CDR3 coding DNA: TGTGCCACCAGCGGCAGCGGGCGCGGTCAGCCCCAGCATTTT.

The chain employs TRBV30 and TRBJ2-3; 7 bases line up with TRBD2. This CDR3 spans 15 amino acids. V was pared by 7 bases and J by 2 bases, with 12 bases of the junction left unmatched. Germline V gives CDR1 GTSNPN, CDR2 SVGIG (reference sequence). The CDR3 DNA reads TGTGCCTTATTCCGGACTAGTCAGATCACAGATACGCAGTATTTT. Its translation is CALFRTSQITDTQYF.

This clonotype has just a few counts. V gene TRBV5-1 combines with J gene TRBJ2-4; possibly TRBD1 or TRBD2 for D (5 bases each). This CDR3 has 15 amino acids. V shed 0 bases and J shed 9 bases, with 16 bases lying between them. Per germline, CDR1 SGHRS and CDR2 YFSETQ. The chain's CDR3 is CASSLVQAPGSIQYF. In DNA, the CDR3 is TGCGCCAGCAGCTTGGTACAGGCCCCTGGGAGCATTCAGTACTTC.

V is TRBV7-3 and J is TRBJ2-5; D uncertain. The CDR3 consists of 13 residues. Trimming pared 2 bases from V and 4 bases from J, leaving 8 bases between. Germline V gene lookup returns CDR1 SGHTA and CDR2 FQGTGA. CDR3 sequence (DNA): TGTGCCAGCAGCTTAGACACCCGAGAGACCCAGTACTTC. This translates into CASSLDTRETQYF.

V and J are TRBV30 and TRBJ1-1, with 11 bases fitting TRBD1. V shed 2 bases and J 4 bases; nucleotides not matched to a gene: 6. The length of the CDR3 is 15 residues. CDR1 is GTSNPN, CDR2 SVGIG, per germline (reference sequence). In DNA, the CDR3 is TGTGCCTGGAGTCAGGGACAGGGGGGTCGCACTGAAGCTTTCTTT. Translated: CAWSQGQGGRTEAFF.

On this clonotype: Its ends do not fully match the called genes, so a read error is possible. The chain carries TRBV7-7 and TRBJ1-1, with 10 nucleotides matching TRBD1. This CDR3 is 15 amino acids long. Germline CDR1 and CDR2: SSHAT and FNYEAQ (reference sequence). DNA for the CDR3: TGTGCTAGCAGCGCTGCGGGGACAGGGGACACTGAAGCTTTCTTT. Translation gives CASSAAGTGDTEAFF.

As regards this clonotype: The junction departs from the called germline gene at one end, perhaps through a read error. This chain uses TRBV12-3 or TRBV12-4 with TRBJ2-1, with 7 bases identical to TRBD1. The CDR3 runs to 13 residues. CDR3 protein: CDSRGSGYNEQFF. CDR3 bases: TGTGACAGCAGGGGGAGCGGCTACAATGAGCAGTTCTTC.

The rearrangement joins TRBV6-5 to TRBJ2-7; a weak D match, TRBD1 (5 bases). The CDR3 is 14 residues long. V lost 7 bases and J 0 bases, leaving 13 bases between the germline ends. Germline loops: CDR1 MNHEY, CDR2 SVGAGI. DNA for the CDR3: TGTGCCAGCACCCAGGGAAGGACCTCCTACGAGCAGTACTTC. Its translation: CASTQGRTSYEQYF.

The chain uses TRBV3-1 and TRBJ2-1, with a weak D call TRBD1 (5 bases). Germline V gene data show CDR1 as LGHDT and CDR2 as YNNKEL (reference sequence). CDR3 length: 16 residues. V gave up 0 bases and J gave up 4 bases, with 13 bases separating them. CDR3 protein: CASSQETAVNYNEQFF. The CDR3 DNA sequence: TGTGCCAGCAGCCAAGAGACAGCCGTAAATTACAATGAGCAGTTCTTC.

V usage is TRBV7-2 and J usage is TRBJ2-7; D unresolved. Germline V gene lookup returns CDR1 SGHTA and CDR2 FQGNSA. V lost 5 bases to trimming and J lost 7 bases, with 12 bases between them. The CDR3 extends over 12 amino acids. The CDR3 loop reads CASSPTGWEQYF. The CDR3 coding sequence is TGTGCCAGCAGCCCCACGGGTTGGGAGCAGTACTTC.

This clonotype was detected a few times. The chain joins TRBV25-1 to TRBJ2-1; TRBD2 matches 12 bases. Unmatched junction bases numbered 3, after V lost 3 bases and J lost 3 bases. CDR3 length equals 16 residues. Germline V gene lookup returns CDR1 MGHDK and CDR2 SYGVNS. CDR3 nucleotides: TGTGCCAGCAGTGAGACTAGCGGGAGCCGCTACAATGAGCAGTTCTTC. Its translation: CASSETSGSRYNEQFF.

This chain links TRBV7-9 with TRBJ2-7, with 7 bases that match TRBD1. The CDR3 has 13 residues. CDR1 is SEHNR, CDR2 FQNEAQ, per germline (reference sequence). The trim removed 3 bases at V and 6 bases at J, leaving 5 bases unmatched. This CDR3 reads CASSFPTGVEQYF. CDR3 DNA sequence: TGTGCCAGCAGCTTCCCCACAGGGGTCGAGCAGTACTTC. Full variable domain (missing parts from reference TRBV7-9 and TRBJ2-7): DTGVSQNPRHKITKRGQNVTFRCDPISEHNRLYWYRQTLGQGPEFLTYFQNEAQLEKSRLLSDRFSAERPKGSFSTLEIQRTEQGDSAMYLCASSFPTGVEQYFGPGTRLTVT.

In its sample, this clonotype was seen a few times. The V call is TRBV29-1, the J call TRBJ2-7, with TRBD1 matching 7 bases. V lost 4 bases, J lost 3 bases, and 12 bases stayed unmatched. The CDR3 totals 15 residues. Germline V lookup: CDR1 SQVTM, CDR2 ANQGSEA. CDR3 residues: CSVGWTGRVNYEQYF. In DNA form, the CDR3 reads TGCAGCGTTGGATGGACAGGACGGGTTAACTACGAGCAGTACTTC.